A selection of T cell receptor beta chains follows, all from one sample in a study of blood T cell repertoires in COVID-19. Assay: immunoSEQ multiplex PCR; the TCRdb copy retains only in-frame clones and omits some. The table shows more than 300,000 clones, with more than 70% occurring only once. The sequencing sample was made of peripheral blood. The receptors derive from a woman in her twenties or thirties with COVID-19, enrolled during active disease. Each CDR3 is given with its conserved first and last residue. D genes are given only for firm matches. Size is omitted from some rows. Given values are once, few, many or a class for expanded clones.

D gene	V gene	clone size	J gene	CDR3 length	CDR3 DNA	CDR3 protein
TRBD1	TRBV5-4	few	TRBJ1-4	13	TGTGCCAGCAGCCCGGACAGGGGTGAAAAACTGTTTTTT	CASSPDRGEKLFF
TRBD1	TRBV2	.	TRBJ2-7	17	TGTGCCAGCAGTGTGGAGACAGGGGCGCCCCTCTCCTACGAGCAGTACTTC	CASSVETGAPLSYEQYF
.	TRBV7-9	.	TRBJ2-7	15	TGTGCCAGCAGCCCAGAGATAGGACTTGTCTACGAGCAGTACTTC	CASSPEIGLVYEQYF
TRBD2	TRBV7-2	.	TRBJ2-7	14	TGTGCCAGCAGCTTTGCTAGCGGGAGCTACGAGCAGTACTTC	CASSFASGSYEQYF
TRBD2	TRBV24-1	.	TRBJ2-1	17	TGTGCCACCAGTGATGAGAAAAGCGGGGGTTCCTACAATGAGCAGTTCTTC	CATSDEKSGGSYNEQFF
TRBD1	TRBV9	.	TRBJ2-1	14	TGTGCCAGCAGCGTCTTTACAGGGGAAAATGAGCAGTTCTTC	CASSVFTGENEQFF
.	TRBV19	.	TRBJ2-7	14	TGTGCCAGTAGGTGTGAAAGGAGGGTAAATGAGCAGTACTTC	CASRCERRVNEQYF
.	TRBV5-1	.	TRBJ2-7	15	TGCGCCAGCAGCTCCCCCGGGTCCGGATCCTACGAGCAGTACTTC	CASSSPGSGSYEQYF
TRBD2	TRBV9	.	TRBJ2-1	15	TGTGCCAGCAGCGTCGGGGGAGGGCTTGCCAATGAGCAGTTCTTC	CASSVGGGLANEQFF
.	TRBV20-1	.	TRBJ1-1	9	TGCAGTGCTAGTCCCGAGGCTTTCTTT	CSASPEAFF
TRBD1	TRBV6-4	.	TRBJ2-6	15	TGTGCCAGCAGTGCAACAGGGGACGGGGCCAACGTCCTGACTTTC	CASSATGDGANVLTF